A selection of T cell receptor beta chains follows, all from one sample in a study of radiotherapy plus CTLA-4 blockade in lung cancer. Data came from immunoSEQ multiplex PCR; TCRdb stores just in-frame clones and leaves some out. In the table there are about 82,000 clones, around 72% of which are singletons. The sequencing used peripheral blood, collected from a patient treated with radiotherapy plus ipilimumab. These receptors all stem from a human donor with non-small cell lung cancer that progressed on radiotherapy plus ipilimumab. CDR3s include the opening cysteine and the closing phenylalanine or tryptophan. A D gene is named only where the DNA matches it firmly. Clone size is given for some rows only: seen once, a few or many times, or a class if the clone is expanded.

J | size | V | D | CDR3 | DNA
TRBJ1-5 | . | TRBV7-9 | . | CASSLRPREDDQPQHF | TGTGCCAGCAGCCTCAGACCCAGGGAAGACGATCAGCCCCAGCATTTT
TRBJ2-7 | . | TRBV15 | TRBD1 | CATSRLGQSYEQYF | TGTGCCACCAGCAGGCTGGGACAGTCCTACGAGCAGTACTTC
TRBJ1-3 | . | TRBV28 | TRBD1 | CASSRQGSILDTIYF | TGTGCCAGCAGTCGACAGGGGTCCATTCTAGACACCATATATTTT
TRBJ2-7 | . | TRBV2 | . | CASKEATEQYF | TGTGCCAGCAAAGAGGCCACCGAGCAGTACTTC
TRBJ1-1 | . | TRBV4-3 | TRBD1 | CASSQSAGGTIAFF | TGCGCCAGCAGCCAATCCGCAGGGGGGACAATTGCTTTCTTT
TRBJ1-1 | . | TRBV10-3 | TRBD1 | CAISGTGYTEAFF | TGTGCCATCAGTGGGACAGGATACACTGAAGCTTTCTTT
TRBJ2-3 | . | TRBV11-2 | TRBD2 | CASSTGLAVDTQYF | TGTGCCAGCAGCACGGGACTAGCGGTCGATACGCAGTATTTT
TRBJ2-1 | . | TRBV19 | . | CASSMVQGGDEQFF | TGTGCCAGTAGTATGGTGCAGGGGGGCGATGAGCAGTTCTTC
TRBJ2-1 | . | TRBV5-5 | TRBD1 | CASSRVGTGGFEQFF | TGTGCCAGCAGCCGGGTAGGGACAGGGGGCTTTGAGCAGTTCTTC
TRBJ1-6 | . | TRBV2 | TRBD1 | CASSEGQNSPLHF | TGTGCCAGCAGTGAGGGACAGAATTCACCCCTCCACTTT
TRBJ1-1 | . | TRBV4-1 | . | CASSRNTEAFF | TGCGCCAGCAGTCGAAACACTGAAGCTTTCTTT
TRBJ2-3 | . | TRBV15 | . | CATSSDSSTDTQYF | TGTGCCACCAGCAGCGACTCTAGCACAGATACGCAGTATTTT
TRBJ1-4 | . | TRBV7-6 | TRBD1 | CASSPGGVSNEKLFF | TGTGCCAGCAGCCCAGGGGGCGTATCTAATGAAAAACTGTTTTTT
TRBJ2-3 | . | TRBV6-6 | TRBD1 | CASHRGQRTDTQYF | TGTGCCAGCCACAGGGGGCAACGCACAGATACGCAGTATTTT
TRBJ1-5 | few | TRBV18 | TRBD1 | CASSLRDSFNQPQHF | TGTGCCAGCTCCTTAAGGGACAGCTTCAATCAGCCCCAGCATTTT
TRBJ2-7 | few | TRBV28 | TRBD2 | CASSPVVAGGTTYEQYF | TGTGCCAGCAGCCCCGTGGTAGCGGGAGGTACCACCTACGAGCAGTACTTC
TRBJ1-3 | . | TRBV6-6 | . | CASSTGHSGNTIYF | TGTGCCAGCAGTACCGGGCACTCTGGAAACACCATATATTTT
TRBJ2-3 | . | TRBV29-1 | TRBD2 | CSESGSSGRADTQYF | TGCAGCGAGAGCGGCTCCAGCGGGAGGGCGGATACGCAGTATTTT
TRBJ2-7 | . | TRBV5-3 | TRBD2 | CARSPSGRGSYEQYF | TGTGCCAGAAGCCCTAGCGGGAGGGGCTCCTACGAGCAGTACTTC
TRBJ1-1 | few | TRBV28 | . | CASSLGMAGTPFPTEAFF | TGTGCCAGCAGTTTGGGGATGGCGGGAACACCGTTCCCAACTGAAGCTTTCTTT
TRBJ1-6 | . | TRBV6-1 | . | CASSGTVGSPLHF | TGTGCCAGCAGTGGCACAGTGGGTTCACCCCTCCACTTT
TRBJ1-1 | few | TRBV19 | . | CASSIDGGTEAFF | TGTGCCAGTAGTATAGATGGGGGAACTGAAGCTTTCTTT
TRBJ2-7 | . | TRBV7-2 | TRBD1 | CASSFSGTGPYEQYF | TGTGCCAGCAGCTTCTCCGGGACAGGACCCTACGAGCAGTACTTC
TRBJ1-5 | few | TRBV4-1 | . | CASSHRGGAGQPQHF | TGCGCCAGCAGCCACCGTGGGGGGGCCGGACAGCCCCAGCATTTT
TRBJ2-5 | . | TRBV28 | TRBD2 | CASSPLAGPQETQYF | TGTGCCAGCAGTCCCCTAGCGGGCCCCCAAGAGACCCAGTACTTC
TRBJ2-5 | . | TRBV7-2 | TRBD2 | CASSLDQGGGAETQYF | TGTGCCAGCAGCTTAGATCAGGGCGGGGGGGCCGAGACCCAGTACTTC
TRBJ1-6 | . | TRBV5-1 | . | CASSLQGSPLHF | TGCGCCAGCAGCTTACAAGGTTCACCCCTCCACTTT
TRBJ2-3 | . | TRBV10-2 | . | CASSESNRWADTQYF | TGCGCCAGCAGTGAGTCGAACAGGTGGGCAGATACGCAGTATTTT
TRBJ2-5 | . | TRBV19 | TRBD1 | CASSMDRGQETQYF | TGTGCCAGTAGTATGGACAGGGGGCAAGAGACCCAGTACTTC
TRBJ2-1 | . | TRBV29-1 | . | CSTRHNEQFF | TGCAGCACTAGACACAATGAGCAGTTCTTC
TRBJ1-3 | . | TRBV28 | TRBD1 | CASSLTGELRQNTIYF | TGTGCCAGCAGCTTAACAGGGGAGCTGAGGCAGAACACCATATATTTT
TRBJ2-1 | . | TRBV6-6 | . | CASSYSTRASEQFF | TGTGCCAGCAGTTACTCGACCAGGGCTAGTGAGCAGTTCTTC
TRBJ1-5 | few | TRBV30 | . | CAWSEAGENQPQHF | TGTGCCTGGAGTGAGGCAGGGGAGAATCAGCCCCAGCATTTT
TRBJ2-3 | once | TRBV7-7 | . | CASSFGGSTDTQYF | TGTGCTAGCAGCTTTGGGGGCTCGACAGATACGCAGTATTTT
TRBJ2-5 | once | TRBV15 | . | CATSGGGADPQETQYF | TGTGCCACCAGCGGGGGTGGGGCGGACCCCCAAGAGACCCAGTACTTC
TRBJ2-7 | . | TRBV14 | . | CASSQAGTLNYEQYF | TGTGCCAGCAGCCAAGCCGGGACCCTGAACTACGAGCAGTACTTC
TRBJ2-1 | . | TRBV27 | TRBD2 | CASSLSSGVGSYNEQFF | TGTGCCAGCAGTTTATCTAGCGGGGTGGGCTCCTACAATGAGCAGTTCTTC
TRBJ2-3 | few | TRBV5-6 | . | CASRISADTQYF | TGTGCCAGCAGAATTAGCGCAGATACGCAGTATTTT
TRBJ1-2 | few | TRBV28 | TRBD1 | CASSPDGDRIYGYTF | TGTGCCAGCAGCCCCGATGGGGACAGAATCTATGGCTACACCTTC
TRBJ2-2 | . | TRBV9 | . | CASSVVAGSGTGELFF | TGTGCCAGCAGCGTAGTGGCCGGGAGCGGCACCGGGGAGCTGTTTTTT
TRBJ1-4 | . | TRBV6-1 | TRBD1 | CASSVDGTGGLRGGEKLFF | TGTGCCAGCAGTGTAGACGGGACAGGGGGTTTGAGAGGGGGTGAAAAACTGTTTTTT
TRBJ2-5 | . | TRBV5-8 | . | CASSLGFGLEAETQYF | TGTGCCAGCAGCTTGGGGTTTGGGCTAGAGGCCGAGACCCAGTACTTC
TRBJ2-5 | . | TRBV10-3 | TRBD1 | CATRLRDRGQETQYF | TGTGCCACCCGTCTCAGGGACAGGGGACAAGAGACCCAGTACTTC
TRBJ1-1 | . | TRBV4-3 | TRBD1 | CASSQVPGQVEAFF | TGCGCCAGCAGCCAAGTTCCAGGACAGGTTGAAGCTTTCTTT
TRBJ2-1 | . | TRBV6-5 | TRBD2 | CASSTSGGARNEQFF | TGTGCCAGCAGTACTAGCGGGGGGGCCCGCAATGAGCAGTTCTTC
TRBJ2-1 | once | TRBV6-6 | . | CASRPLGSYNEQFF | TGTGCCAGCAGACCCCTCGGCTCCTACAATGAGCAGTTCTTC
TRBJ1-2 | . | TRBV6-1 | TRBD1 | CASRLGQGSYGYTF | TGTGCCAGCAGGTTGGGACAGGGCTCCTATGGCTACACCTTC
TRBJ1-3 | . | TRBV13 | . | CASSIGRAGNTIYF | TGTGCCAGCAGCATCGGACGGGCTGGAAACACCATATATTTT
TRBJ2-7 | . | TRBV9 | . | CASSVGVGAYEQYF | TGTGCCAGCAGCGTAGGTGTAGGGGCCTACGAGCAGTACTTC
TRBJ2-2 | . | TRBV18 | . | CASSPGQNTGELFF | TGTGCCAGCTCACCGGGACAAAACACCGGGGAGCTGTTTTTT
TRBJ1-1 | many | TRBV13 | . | CASSPNRNTEAFF | TGTGCCAGCAGCCCAAACAGGAACACTGAAGCTTTCTTT
TRBJ2-5 | . | TRBV5-5 | . | CASSLEWETQYF | TGTGCCAGCAGCTTGGAGTGGGAGACCCAGTACTTC
TRBJ2-2 | . | TRBV5-1 | TRBD1 | CASSRPEDRGRAGELFF | TGCGCCAGCAGCCGCCCAGAGGACAGGGGGCGGGCCGGGGAGCTGTTTTTT
TRBJ2-2 | . | TRBV29-1 | . | CSVERGARTGELFF | TGCAGCGTTGAAAGGGGGGCTAGGACCGGGGAGCTGTTTTTT
TRBJ2-7 | many | TRBV10-2 | TRBD1 | CASRYGQGSEQYF | TGCGCCAGCAGGTATGGACAGGGGTCCGAGCAGTACTTC